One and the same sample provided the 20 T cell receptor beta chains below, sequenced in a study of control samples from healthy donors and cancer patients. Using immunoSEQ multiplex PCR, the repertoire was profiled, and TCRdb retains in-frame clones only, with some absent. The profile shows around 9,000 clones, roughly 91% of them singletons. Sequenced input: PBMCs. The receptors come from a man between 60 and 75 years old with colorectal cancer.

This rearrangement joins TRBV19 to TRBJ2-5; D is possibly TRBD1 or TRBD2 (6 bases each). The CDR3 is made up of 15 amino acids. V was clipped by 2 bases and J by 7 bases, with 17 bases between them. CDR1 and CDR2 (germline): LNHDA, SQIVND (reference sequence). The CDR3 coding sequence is TGTGCCAGTAGTATAAACAGGGTTGGTAGCGGGACCCAGTACTTC. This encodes CASSINRVGSGTQYF.

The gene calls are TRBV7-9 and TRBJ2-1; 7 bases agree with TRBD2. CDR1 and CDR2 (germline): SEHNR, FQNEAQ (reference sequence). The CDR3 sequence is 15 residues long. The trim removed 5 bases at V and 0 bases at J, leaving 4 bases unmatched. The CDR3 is CASSVGLNSYNEQFF. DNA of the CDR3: TGTGCCAGCAGCGTGGGACTAAACTCCTACAATGAGCAGTTCTTC.

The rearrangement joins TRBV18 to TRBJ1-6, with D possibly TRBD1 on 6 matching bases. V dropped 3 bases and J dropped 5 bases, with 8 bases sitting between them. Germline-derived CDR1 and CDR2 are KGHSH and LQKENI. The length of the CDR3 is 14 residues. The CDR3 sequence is CASSPGTNNSPLHF. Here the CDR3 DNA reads TGTGCCAGCTCACCCGGGACAAATAATTCACCCCTCCACTTT.

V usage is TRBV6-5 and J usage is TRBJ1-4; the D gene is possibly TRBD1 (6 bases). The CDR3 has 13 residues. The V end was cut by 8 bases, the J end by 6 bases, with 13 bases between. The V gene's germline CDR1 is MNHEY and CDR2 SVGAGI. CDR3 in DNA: TGTGCCAGCGAGAGGGGGGACGATGAAAAACTGTTTTTT. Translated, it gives CASERGDDEKLFF.

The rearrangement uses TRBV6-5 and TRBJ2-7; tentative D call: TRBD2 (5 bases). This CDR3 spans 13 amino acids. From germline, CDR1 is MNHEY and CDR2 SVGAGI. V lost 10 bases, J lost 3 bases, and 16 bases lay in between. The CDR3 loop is CATKSGKNYEQYF. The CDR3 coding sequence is TGTGCCACCAAGTCCGGGAAGAACTACGAGCAGTACTTC.

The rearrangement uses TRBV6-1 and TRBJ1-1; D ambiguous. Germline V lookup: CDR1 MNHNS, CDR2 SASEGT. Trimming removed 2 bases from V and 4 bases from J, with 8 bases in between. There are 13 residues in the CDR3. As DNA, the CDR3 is TGTGCCAGCAGTGAACGGGGAGGCACTGAAGCTTTCTTT. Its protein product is CASSERGGTEAFF.

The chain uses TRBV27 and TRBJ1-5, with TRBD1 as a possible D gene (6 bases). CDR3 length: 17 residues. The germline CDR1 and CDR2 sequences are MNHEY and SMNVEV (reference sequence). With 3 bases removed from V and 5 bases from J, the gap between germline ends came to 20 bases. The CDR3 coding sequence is TGTGCCAGCAGTTTCTTCGTCCCCCGGACAGTTGATCAGCCCCAGCATTTT. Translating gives CASSFFVPRTVDQPQHF.

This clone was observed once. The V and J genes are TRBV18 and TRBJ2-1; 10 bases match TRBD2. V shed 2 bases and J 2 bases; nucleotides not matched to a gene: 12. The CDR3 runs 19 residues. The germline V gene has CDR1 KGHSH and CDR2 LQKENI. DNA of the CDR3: TGTGCCAGCTCACCATACGGGGCAGAGCGGGGGGGCCCCTACAATGAGCAGTTCTTC. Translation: CASSPYGAERGGPYNEQFF.

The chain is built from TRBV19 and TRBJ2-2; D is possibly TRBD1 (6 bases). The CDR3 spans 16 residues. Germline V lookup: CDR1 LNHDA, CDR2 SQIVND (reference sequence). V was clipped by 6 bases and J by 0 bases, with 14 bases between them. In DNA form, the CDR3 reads TGTGCCAGTAGACGTACAGGGAGCGCGAACACCGGGGAGCTGTTTTTT. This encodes CASRRTGSANTGELFF.

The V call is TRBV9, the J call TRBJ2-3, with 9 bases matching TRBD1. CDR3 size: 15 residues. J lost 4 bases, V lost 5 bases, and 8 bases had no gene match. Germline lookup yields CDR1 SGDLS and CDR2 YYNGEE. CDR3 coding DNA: TGTGCCAGCAGTCTCGGGACAGGGTATGCAGATACGCAGTATTTT. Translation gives CASSLGTGYADTQYF.

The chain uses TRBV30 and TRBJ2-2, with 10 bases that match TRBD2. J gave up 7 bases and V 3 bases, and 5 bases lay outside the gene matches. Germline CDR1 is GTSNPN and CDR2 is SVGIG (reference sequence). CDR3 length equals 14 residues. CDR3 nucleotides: TGTGCCTGGAGGCTAGCGGGGGCCGGCGGGGAGCTGTTTTTT. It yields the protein CAWRLAGAGGELFF.

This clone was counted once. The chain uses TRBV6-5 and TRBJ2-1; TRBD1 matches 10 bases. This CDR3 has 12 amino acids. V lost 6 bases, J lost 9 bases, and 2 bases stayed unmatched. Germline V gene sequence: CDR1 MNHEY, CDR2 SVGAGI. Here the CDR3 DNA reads TGTGCCAGCAGAGACAGGGGGCGTGAGCAGTTCTTC. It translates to CASRDRGREQFF.

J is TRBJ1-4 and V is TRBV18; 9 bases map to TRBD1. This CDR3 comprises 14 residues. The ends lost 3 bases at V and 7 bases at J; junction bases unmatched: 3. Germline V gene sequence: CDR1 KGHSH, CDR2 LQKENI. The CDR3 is CASSPDRGGEKLFF. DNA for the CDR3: TGTGCCAGCTCACCGGACAGGGGAGGTGAAAAACTGTTTTTT.

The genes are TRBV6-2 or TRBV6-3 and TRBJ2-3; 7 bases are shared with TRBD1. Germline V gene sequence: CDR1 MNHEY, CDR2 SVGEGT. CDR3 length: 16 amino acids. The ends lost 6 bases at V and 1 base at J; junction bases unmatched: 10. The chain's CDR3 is CASSRRGTARTDTQYF. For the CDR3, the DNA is TGTGCCAGCAGCCGAAGAGGGACAGCCCGCACAGATACGCAGTATTTT.

DNA for the CDR3: TGTGCCATCAGTGAGTCGAATGGGCCCCCGGACACTGAAGCTTTCTTT. Translating it yields CAISESNGPPDTEAFF. The genes are TRBV10-3 and TRBJ1-1; D ambiguous. Trimming removed 0 bases from V and 3 bases from J, with 14 bases in between. There are 16 residues in the CDR3. In germline, CDR1 is ENHRY, CDR2 SYGVKD.

This chain's CDR3 is CASSQDGVGAFVYEQYF. Written as DNA, the CDR3 is TGCGCCAGCAGCCAAGATGGAGTGGGGGCTTTCGTTTACGAGCAGTACTTC. The gene calls are TRBV4-3 and TRBJ2-7; the D gene is possibly TRBD1 (6 bases). The V end was cut by 0 bases, the J end by 4 bases, with 19 bases between. CDR3 length equals 17 residues. The germline V gene encodes CDR1 LGHNA and CDR2 YSLEER.

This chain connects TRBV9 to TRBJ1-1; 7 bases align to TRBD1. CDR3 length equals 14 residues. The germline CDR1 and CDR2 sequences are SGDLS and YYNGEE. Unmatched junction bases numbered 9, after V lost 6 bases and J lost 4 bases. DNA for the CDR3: TGTGCCAGCAACAGACAGGGTTCTTCCACTGAAGCTTTCTTT. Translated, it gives CASNRQGSSTEAFF.

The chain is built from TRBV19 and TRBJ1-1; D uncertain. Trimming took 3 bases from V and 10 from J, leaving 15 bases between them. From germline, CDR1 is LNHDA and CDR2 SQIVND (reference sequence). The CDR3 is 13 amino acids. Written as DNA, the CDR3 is TGTGCCAGTAGTATCCCCTGGGAAGATATAGCTTTCTTT. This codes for CASSIPWEDIAFF.

CDR3 sequence: CASSTRTGAKGYEQYF. The DNA for the CDR3 is TGTGCCAGCAGCACCAGGACAGGAGCAAAGGGCTACGAGCAGTACTTC. The J gene is TRBJ2-7, the V gene TRBV7-6; 7 bases fit TRBD1. The V and J ends lost 5 bases and 3 bases, in that order; junction bases with no gene match: 13. Germline V gene sequence: CDR1 SGHVS, CDR2 FNYEAQ. CDR3 size: 16 residues.

This CDR3 is CASSLRQKNTEAFF. CDR3 nucleotides: TGTGCCAGCAGCTTACGGCAGAAGAACACTGAAGCTTTCTTT. The V call is TRBV13, the J call TRBJ1-1; no definite D call. The CDR3 spans 14 residues. Trimming removed 2 bases at V and 1 base at J, with 8 bases between. Per germline, CDR1 PRHDT and CDR2 FYEKMQ (reference sequence).